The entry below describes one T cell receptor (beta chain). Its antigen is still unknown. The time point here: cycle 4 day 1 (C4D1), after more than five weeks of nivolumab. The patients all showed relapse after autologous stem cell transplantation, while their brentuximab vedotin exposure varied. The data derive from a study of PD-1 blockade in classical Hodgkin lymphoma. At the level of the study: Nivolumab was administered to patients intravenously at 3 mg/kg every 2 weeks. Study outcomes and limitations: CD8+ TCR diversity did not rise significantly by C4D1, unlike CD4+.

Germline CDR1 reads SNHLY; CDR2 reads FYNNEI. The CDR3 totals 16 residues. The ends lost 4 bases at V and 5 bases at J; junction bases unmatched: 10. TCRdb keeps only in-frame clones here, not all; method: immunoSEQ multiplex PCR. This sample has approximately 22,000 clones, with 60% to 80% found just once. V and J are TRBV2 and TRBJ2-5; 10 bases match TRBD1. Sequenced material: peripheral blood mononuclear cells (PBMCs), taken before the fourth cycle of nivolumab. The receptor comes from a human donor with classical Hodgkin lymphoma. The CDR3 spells CASSADRGPPGETQYF. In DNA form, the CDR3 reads TGTGCCAGCAGTGCTGACAGGGGGCCCCCGGGGGAGACCCAGTACTTC.